This entry concerns a single T cell receptor beta chain. Its matching antigen is unknown. Germline and junction disagree at one end, which may indicate a read error. The authors drew about 9.9 milliliters of peripheral blood from each donor. Each sample yielded at least 6 micrograms of PBMC total RNA. With a J-beta primer mix and a sample-barcoded 5' primer, a second PCR ran about 7 to 12 cycles. From the 5' RACE reads, TCRdb called clonotypes with MiXCR, one entry per CDR3 protein. The sample carries about 730,000 distinct CDR3 sequences, approximately 39% recorded once. The CDR3 runs 16 residues. CDR1 is SGHVS, CDR2 FNYEAQ, per germline. This record belongs to a study of blood T cells in healthy people across ages. Findings and limits, study-wide: In long-lived donors, naive CD4+ cell counts and diversity exceeded those of aged donors. Investigators viewed diversity estimates from one million T cells as underestimates, the study reported.

The receptor's source is a woman in her sixties or seventies in good health. The chain employs TRBV7-6 and TRBJ2-1, with a tentative D call TRBD1 (6 bases). The sample comprised blood. CDR3 in amino acids: CASSLRLGHNHKEQFF. The CDR3 DNA follows: TGTGCCAGCAGCTTAAGGTTGGGACATAACCACAAAGAGCAGTTCTTC.